Listed here is a single TCR beta chain. Its antigen remains unknown. This sample is part of a study of cytomegalovirus exposure and HLA in healthy donors. Study outcomes and limitations: V- and J-gene trimming of TCR beta was linked (in a later analysis) to a missense DCLRE1C variant.

CDR3 size: 19 residues. Trimming left V 1 base short and J 10 bases short, with 26 bases between. Germline assignment: CDR1 SEHNR and CDR2 FQNEAQ (reference sequence). PCR involved 60 Vbeta and 13 Jbeta primers. Original methodology: Tens of millions of unique TCR beta chains, about 12 million shared, were counted in a later analysis. The repertoire was sequenced with immunoSEQ multiplex PCR; TCRdb's copy has only in-frame clones and lacks some. Clone size and V and J calls were adopted from that table, with D and trimming inferred from the DNA. The data show approximately 160,000 clones, roughly three quarters seen once.

The sample consisted of PBMCs. The rearrangement uses TRBV7-9 and TRBJ1-6, with a weak D call TRBD1 (5 bases). The sequence was obtained from a woman aged 50 to 60 in good health and CMV-seropositive. Written as DNA, the CDR3 is TGTGCCAGCAGCTTAGGCGATTTTCGGGGAACGGGAGGGGAATCACCCCTCCACTTT. Protein: CASSLGDFRGTGGESPLHF.